The T cell receptor beta chain under discussion was sequenced for a study of Graves' ophthalmopathy and Graves' hyperthyroidism. General observations from the study: For predicting ophthalmopathy progression, the model had more than 60% sensitivity and approximately 72% specificity.

Germline V gene sequence: CDR1 SGHTA, CDR2 FQGNSA. CDR3 length equals 15 residues. The V segment lost 0 bases and the J segment 7 bases; nucleotides outside the gene matches: 7. With a duration under 3 months, ophthalmopathy in the donors showed moderate-to-severe activity, CAS ≥3 and NOSPECS ≥4. Pregnant or lactating patients and those with other autoimmune diseases or uncontrolled infections were excluded. As concerns this clonotype: No antigen is known for it.

Amplifying from RNA transcripts, the study obtained TCR beta CDR3 regions. Amplification began with first-round RT-PCR using HTBI primers, then second-round multiplex PCR was performed. Using its own MiXCR run on the multiplex PCR reads, TCRdb lists one record per CDR3 protein. The table has around 600,000 distinct CDR3 sequences, roughly two fifths seen once. V usage is TRBV7-2 and J usage is TRBJ1-2, with TRBD1 matching 8 bases. Material: peripheral blood. The sequence derives from an adult man with Graves' ophthalmopathy. CDR3 sequence: CASSLADRASGGYTF. Written as DNA, the CDR3 is TGTGCCAGCAGCTTAGCGGACAGGGCCTCCGGTGGCTACACCTTC.